The sample holds one count of the clone carrying this TCR beta chain. Per the original data handling: The assay estimated nucleated cells by amplifying reference gene primers. The assay was immunoSEQ multiplex PCR, and TCRdb's table has in-frame clones only and misses some. That table gives V, J and clone size, and the DNA gave D and trimming. The sample lists about 98,000 clones, around 80% seen once, with 3.5% to 5% in the top ten. With 7 bases removed from V and 12 bases from J, the gap between germline ends came to 23 bases. Germline V gene data show CDR1 as SGHRS and CDR2 as YFSETQ. The CDR3 runs 14 residues. The entry originates in a study of blood T cell repertoires in COVID-19. In the study overall: The origin of the acute and convalescent COVID-19 samples was the United States, Italy and Spain. PBMCs, B-cell-depleted T cells, or T cells were the source of the cDNA or gDNA that made up the material.

The source material was peripheral blood. The V gene is TRBV5-1, the J gene TRBJ2-1, with D possibly TRBD1 on 6 matching bases. This clonotype was sampled from a man aged 55 to 70 with acute or convalescent COVID-19. CDR3 sequence (DNA): TGCGCCAGCGCAGAGGGGGTTCCCCCTCAAGGGCAGTTCTTC. Translation gives CASAEGVPPQGQFF.